Sequencing of this T cell receptor beta chain was carried out in a study of blood T cell repertoires in COVID-19. About the study: Acute and convalescent COVID-19 specimens originated in the United States, Italy and Spain. Sources were T cells, B-cell-depleted T cells, or PBMCs; the material itself was cDNA or gDNA.

CDR1 and CDR2 from the germline V gene are MNHEY and SVGEGT. CDR3 size: 13 residues. V dropped 6 bases and J dropped 8 bases, with 14 bases sitting between them. In the original processing: Quantification of nucleated cells was approximated via reference gene primer amplification. The repertoire was sequenced with immunoSEQ multiplex PCR; TCRdb's copy has only in-frame clones and lacks some. The D gene and trimming were derived from the DNA, and the V and J assignments and clone size from that table. Here the sample spans hundreds of thousands of clones, 80% to 85% being singletons. The chain carries TRBV6-2 or TRBV6-3 and TRBJ2-1; D ambiguous. This receptor was taken from a woman aged 80 or over with active or convalescent COVID-19. Sequenced material: peripheral blood. CDR3 residues: CASSLFFSYEQFF. The CDR3 bases are TGTGCCAGCAGCCTTTTCTTTAGCTATGAGCAGTTCTTC.